The next 23 T cell receptor beta chains were all read from a single sample in a study of technical replicates of blood from a few donors. Sequenced by immunoSEQ multiplex PCR; TCRdb stores in-frame clones only, minus some. The sample consists of 75,000 to 90,000 clones, roughly 96% of them appearing once. The sample taken for sequencing was T cells isolated from PBMCs. The receptors were sampled from a human donor in good health.

The chain employs TRBV12-5 and TRBJ2-7; TRBD1 might be the D (6 bases). CDR1 and CDR2 from the germline V gene are LGHNT and FRNRAP. The V and J ends lost 0 bases and 2 bases respectively, with 11 bases between them. This CDR3 contains 15 residues. CDR3: CASGLVRTVPYEQYF. In nucleotides, the CDR3 is TGTGCTAGTGGTTTGGTCCGGACAGTGCCCTACGAGCAGTACTTC. Full variable domain (missing parts from reference TRBV12-5 and TRBJ2-7): DARVTQTPRHKVTEMGQEVTMRCQPILGHNTVFWYRQTMMQGLELLAYFRNRAPLDDSGMPKDRFSAEMPDATLATLKIQPSEPRDSAVYFCASGLVRTVPYEQYFGPGTRLTVT.

The V and J genes are TRBV16 and TRBJ1-1, with TRBD1 as a possible D gene (6 bases). This CDR3 has 15 amino acids. The germline V gene encodes CDR1 KGHSY and CDR2 FQNENV. Trimming left V 1 base short and J 2 bases short, with 11 bases between. CDR3 loop: CASSQWAGTNTEAFF. The DNA for the CDR3 is TGTGCCAGCAGCCAATGGGCAGGGACAAACACTGAAGCTTTCTTT.

CDR3 amino acids: CAISESLAGVGNEQFF. CDR3 nucleotides: TGTGCCATCAGTGAGTCCTTAGCGGGAGTAGGAAATGAGCAGTTCTTC. The V gene is TRBV10-3, the J gene TRBJ2-1; the match to TRBD2 covers 9 bases. The CDR3 is made up of 16 amino acids. CDR1 and CDR2 (germline): ENHRY, SYGVKD. Trimming took 0 bases from V and 7 from J; bases not matched to a gene: 7.

The gene calls are TRBV7-3 and TRBJ2-3; the D is unclear. Trimming took off 5 bases at V and 6 bases at J, with 12 bases between the two ends. There are 13 residues in the CDR3. Germline V gene sequence: CDR1 SGHTA, CDR2 FQGTGA. The CDR3 spells CASSPLEWDTQYF. The CDR3, as DNA: TGTGCCAGCAGCCCATTAGAGTGGGATACGCAGTATTTT.

V usage is TRBV6-6 and J usage is TRBJ2-3, with D perhaps TRBD2 (5 bases). The CDR3 covers 13 residues. Germline CDR1 reads MNHNY; CDR2 reads SVGAGI (reference sequence). V was pared by 10 bases and J by 0 bases, with 11 bases between. DNA for the CDR3: TGTGCCACCGCCCAGCGGAGCACAGATACGCAGTATTTT. This encodes CATAQRSTDTQYF.

This clone was observed once. The V call is TRBV7-3, the J call TRBJ1-2, with 7 positions matching TRBD1. The CDR3 extends over 16 amino acids. The V segment lost 5 bases and the J segment 8 bases; nucleotides outside the gene matches: 17. CDR1 is SGHTA and CDR2 is FQGTGA in the germline V gene. The CDR3 protein is CASSAGGTGTYRGYTF. DNA of the CDR3: TGTGCCAGCAGCGCAGGGGGGACCGGGACTTACAGAGGCTACACCTTC.

The genes are TRBV18 and TRBJ1-2; D gene uncertain. Per the germline V gene, CDR1 is KGHSH and CDR2 is LQKENI. The length of the CDR3 is 12 residues. The V end lost 8 bases, the J end lost 7 bases, and 14 bases lay between the germline ends. The CDR3 nucleotides are TGTGCCAGCACCCCCTCGGAGGTTGGCTACACCTTC. Translating it yields CASTPSEVGYTF.

This clone was detected a few times. The chain joins TRBV18 to TRBJ1-1, with 8 positions matching TRBD1. This CDR3 region has 15 residues. CDR1 KGHSH and CDR2 LQKENI come from the germline V gene. Trimming took 3 bases from V and 5 from J; bases not matched to a gene: 8. The CDR3 region has the DNA TGTGCCAGCTCACCGATGACAGGGGTTGAAACTGAAGCTTTCTTT. Its translation: CASSPMTGVETEAFF.

Here the CDR3 reads CASNAGMGLNEQFF. In nucleotides, the CDR3 is TGTGCCAGCAACGCGGGCATGGGCCTCAATGAGCAGTTCTTC. The V and J genes are TRBV2 and TRBJ2-1; weak D call: TRBD2 (5 bases). This CDR3 has 14 amino acids. Trimming took 7 bases from V and 6 from J, leaving 16 bases between them. Germline V CDR1 and CDR2: SNHLY, FYNNEI.

The chain couples TRBV5-1 to TRBJ2-1, with TRBD1 as a possible D gene (5 bases). This CDR3 comprises 15 residues. V lost 6 bases, J lost 6 bases, and 19 bases lay in between. Looked up from germline, CDR1 is SGHRS and CDR2 is YFSETQ. The CDR3 bases are TGCGCCAGCATCCCGTCACAGGCGGCCGTCAATGAGCAGTTCTTC. It specifies CASIPSQAAVNEQFF.

In the case of this clone: Compared with germline, one end of the junction differs, possibly owing to a read error. The rearrangement uses TRBV18 and TRBJ2-5; tentative D call: TRBD1 (6 bases). The length of the CDR3 is 15 residues. Germline V gene lookup returns CDR1 KGHSH and CDR2 LQKENI. The CDR3 spells CASSSPDRFQETQYF. The CDR3 DNA reads as TGTGCCAGCTCATCACCGGACAGATTCCAAGAGACCCAGTACTTC.

The V and J genes are TRBV6-1 and TRBJ1-1; D remains unclear. Germline values: CDR1 MNHNS, CDR2 SASEGT. V shed 2 bases and J shed 0 bases, with 7 bases lying between them. The CDR3 extends over 14 amino acids. The DNA for the CDR3 is TGTGCCAGCAGTGAATTGGGCATGAACACTGAAGCTTTCTTT. Protein: CASSELGMNTEAFF.

The chain combines TRBV4-2 with TRBJ1-1; the D is unclear. This CDR3 is built from 15 residues. The V end was cut by 0 bases, the J end by 6 bases, with 14 bases between. Germline lookup yields CDR1 LGHNA and CDR2 YNFKEQ. The CDR3 nucleotides are TGTGCCAGCAGCCAAGATCCGGCAGGCGGGTCTGAAGCTTTCTTT. Its translation: CASSQDPAGGSEAFF.

J is TRBJ2-7 and V is TRBV5-1; 7 bases are a match to TRBD1. The CDR3 spans 14 residues. V was clipped by 2 bases and J by 2 bases; unmatched bases: 4. The germline V gene encodes CDR1 SGHRS and CDR2 YFSETQ. CDR3 coding DNA: TGCGCCAGCAGCTTAACCGGGACAGCCTACGAGCAGTACTTC. Translation gives CASSLTGTAYEQYF.

The J gene is TRBJ1-2, the V gene TRBV2, with 7 bases that match TRBD1. From germline, CDR1 is SNHLY and CDR2 FYNNEI. This CDR3 contains 16 residues. The V gene end was trimmed by 10 bases and the J gene end by 4 bases; junction bases not matched to a gene: 18. In DNA form, the CDR3 reads TGTGCCATCCCCCGACTTTACAGGGGTAAGGGCTATGGCTACACCTTC. Translation gives CAIPRLYRGKGYGYTF. Complete variable domain (other parts from reference TRBV2 and TRBJ1-2): EPEVTQTPSHQVTQMGQEVILRCVPISNHLYFYWYRQILGQKVEFLVSFYNNEISEKSEIFDDQFSVERPDGSNFTLKIRSTKLEDSAMYFCAIPRLYRGKGYGYTFGSGTRLTVV.

The J gene is TRBJ2-3, the V gene TRBV13, with D perhaps matching TRBD1 (5 bases). Germline V gene lookup returns CDR1 PRHDT and CDR2 FYEKMQ (reference sequence). The CDR3 is made up of 14 amino acids. V lost 4 bases and J lost 4, with 12 bases in between. The CDR3, as DNA: TGTGCCAGCAGCTCCCGGCAGGGTGCAGATACGCAGTATTTT. It yields the protein CASSSRQGADTQYF.

CDR3 region: CASSLEGLLNEQYF. CDR3 DNA: TGTGCCAGCAGCTTAGAGGGACTACTTAACGAGCAGTACTTC. The chain is built from TRBV7-2 and TRBJ2-7, with 7 bases that match TRBD2. V dropped 1 base and J dropped 5; count of bases not matched to a gene: 5. Germline-derived CDR1 and CDR2 are SGHTA and FQGNSA. The CDR3 extends over 14 amino acids.

The chain combines TRBV5-1 with TRBJ1-3; 7 nucleotides agree with TRBD1. The V gene end was trimmed by 0 bases and the J gene end by 0 bases; junction bases not matched to a gene: 3. This CDR3 is 16 amino acids long. Germline CDR1 and CDR2: SGHRS and YFSETQ. The CDR3 DNA follows: TGCGCCAGCAGCTTGGAGGGACAGCTCTCTGGAAACACCATATATTTT. It specifies CASSLEGQLSGNTIYF.

The rearrangement uses TRBV19 and TRBJ2-7; maybe TRBD1 (6 bases). CDR1 and CDR2 from the germline V gene are LNHDA and SQIVND (reference sequence). The V end was cut by 9 bases, the J end by 1 base, with 13 bases between. This CDR3 contains 13 residues. The CDR3 region is CASTPRGSYEQYF. DNA for the CDR3: TGTGCCAGCACACCCAGGGGATCCTACGAGCAGTACTTC.

The chain couples TRBV15 to TRBJ2-7; 8 bases align to TRBD2. V lost 3 bases and J lost 4; bases outside the gene matches: 5. This CDR3 comprises 14 residues. CDR1 is LNHNV, CDR2 YYDKDF, per germline (reference sequence). CDR3 sequence reads: CATSSGREMYEQYF. In nucleotides, the CDR3 is TGTGCCACCAGCAGCGGGAGGGAGATGTACGAGCAGTACTTC.

This clone was recorded only once. In DNA, the CDR3 is TGCGCCACCATGTGGGGGGGAGCCTACAATGAGCAGTTCTTC. This gives the protein CATMWGGAYNEQFF. The chain combines TRBV10-2 with TRBJ2-1; TRBD2 matches at 7 bases. Looked up from germline, CDR1 is WSHSY and CDR2 is SAAADI. The CDR3 contains 14 residues. The V and J ends lost 10 bases and 2 bases, in that order; junction bases with no gene match: 8.

The V call is TRBV30, the J call TRBJ2-1, with D maybe TRBD2 (5 bases). Looked up from germline, CDR1 is GTSNPN and CDR2 is SVGIG (reference sequence). The CDR3 runs to 13 residues. Trimming cost V 5 bases and J 1 base, with 9 bases left between them. The CDR3 region is CAWLRTSYNEQFF. The CDR3 bases are TGTGCCTGGCTCCGGACTTCCTACAATGAGCAGTTCTTC.

The CDR3 protein is CASSLGQGADTEAFF. CDR3 nucleotide sequence: TGTGCCAGCAGCTTAGGACAGGGGGCGGACACTGAAGCTTTCTTT. The genes are TRBV11-3 and TRBJ1-1, with 10 bases aligning to TRBD1. Germline loops: CDR1 SGHNT, CDR2 YENEEA. The trim removed 1 base at V and 3 bases at J, leaving 2 bases unmatched. There are 15 residues in the CDR3.